The present T cell receptor beta chain was sequenced within a study of shared clonotypes between healthy human individuals. The repertoire was sequenced with immunoSEQ multiplex PCR; TCRdb's copy has only in-frame clones and lacks some. The data show 500,000 or so clones, about 96% seen once. The CDR3 covers 12 residues. CDR1 and CDR2 (germline): SGHRS, YFSETQ. With 4 bases removed from V and 0 bases from J, the gap between germline ends came to 5 bases. Sequencing was performed on naive CD4+ T cells sorted from blood. Subset reported: CD45RA+ positively selected. The TCR sequence derives from a woman aged 25 to 39 in good health. This chain uses TRBV5-1 with TRBJ2-7; D remains ambiguous. CDR3 DNA sequence: TGCGCCAGCAGCGCCAGCTCCTACGAGCAGTACTTC. This translates into CASSASSYEQYF.